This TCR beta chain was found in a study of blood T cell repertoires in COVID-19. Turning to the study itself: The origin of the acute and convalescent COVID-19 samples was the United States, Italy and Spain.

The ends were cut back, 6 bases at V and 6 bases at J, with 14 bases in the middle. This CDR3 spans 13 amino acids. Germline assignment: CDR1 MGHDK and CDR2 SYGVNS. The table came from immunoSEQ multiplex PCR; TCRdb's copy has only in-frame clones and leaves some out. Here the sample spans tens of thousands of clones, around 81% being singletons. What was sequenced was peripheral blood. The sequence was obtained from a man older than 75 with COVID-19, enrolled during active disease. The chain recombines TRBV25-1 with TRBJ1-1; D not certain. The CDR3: CASSARGHAEAFF. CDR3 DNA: TGTGCCAGCAGCGCCCGAGGGCACGCTGAAGCTTTCTTT.